These 8 T cell receptor beta chains were sequenced from one sample in a study of cytomegalovirus exposure and HLA in healthy donors. The study ran its PCR with 60 Vbeta and 13 Jbeta primers. The repertoire was sequenced with immunoSEQ multiplex PCR; TCRdb's copy has only in-frame clones and lacks some. The sample has around 140,000 clones, 64% seen once. Input material: PBMCs. The receptors shown here come from a woman in her 40s in good health and CMV-seronegative.

This clone was found a few times. V and J are TRBV7-8 and TRBJ2-1, with a tentative D call TRBD2 (6 bases). The germline CDR1 and CDR2 sequences are SGHVS and FQNEAQ. Trimming cost V 3 bases and J 1 base, with 16 bases left between them. This CDR3 comprises 17 residues. CDR3 bases: TGTGCCAGCAGCTTTTTTCGGCCGCGGGGATCCTACAATGAGCAGTTCTTC. Translation gives CASSFFRPRGSYNEQFF.

The chain joins TRBV5-6 to TRBJ1-5, with 7 nucleotides matching TRBD1. The CDR3 has 16 amino acids. V lost 0 bases and J lost 2; bases outside the gene matches: 5. Germline loops: CDR1 SGHDT, CDR2 YYEEEE. This CDR3 reads CASSLGAGGGNQPQHF. CDR3 nucleotide sequence: TGTGCCAGCAGCTTGGGAGCAGGGGGTGGCAATCAGCCCCAGCATTTT.

J is TRBJ1-2 and V is TRBV7-9, with 8 bases matching TRBD1. CDR1 and CDR2 from the germline V gene are SEHNR and FQNEAQ (reference sequence). CDR3 length: 14 amino acids. The junction had 12 bases not matched to a gene; V was cut back by 8 bases and J by 7 bases. In nucleotides, the CDR3 is TGTGCCAGCGCTTATCCCACAGGGGGAAGTGGCTACACCTTC. Encoded protein: CASAYPTGGSGYTF.

The chain uses TRBV5-4 and TRBJ1-2, with D uncertain. This CDR3 region has 13 residues. Per germline, CDR1 SGHNT and CDR2 YYREEE (reference sequence). V was cut by 3 bases and J by 4 bases, with 10 bases left in between. The CDR3 nucleotides read TGTGCCAGCAGCTCCCGGGTTGGCTATGGCTACACCTTC. Protein: CASSSRVGYGYTF.

The gene calls are TRBV7-8 and TRBJ1-1, with 9 nucleotides matching TRBD1. Trimming took 2 bases from V and 5 from J; bases not matched to a gene: 6. Germline-derived CDR1 and CDR2 are SGHVS and FQNEAQ. The CDR3 is 15 residues long. In nucleotides, the CDR3 is TGTGCCAGCAGCTTATCAGGGGACAGGGTTACTGAAGCTTTCTTT. This gives the protein CASSLSGDRVTEAFF.

The genes are TRBV7-3 and TRBJ2-3; possibly TRBD2 for D (5 bases). CDR3 length: 15 amino acids. CDR1 SGHTA and CDR2 FQGTGA come from the germline V gene. Trimming removed 2 bases at V and 0 bases at J, with 9 bases between. As DNA, the CDR3 is TGTGCCAGCAGCTTACGAGCGGCGAGCACAGATACGCAGTATTTT. Protein: CASSLRAASTDTQYF.

This chain connects TRBV18 to TRBJ1-2, with D perhaps TRBD1 (6 bases). The V end was cut by 3 bases, the J end by 2 bases, with 13 bases between. CDR3 length equals 15 residues. Germline assignment: CDR1 KGHSH and CDR2 LQKENI. In DNA form, the CDR3 reads TGTGCCAGCTCACCGGCCCTGACAGGAAACTATGGCTACACCTTC. Its protein product is CASSPALTGNYGYTF. Full variable domain (outside the CDR3, taken from reference TRBV18 and TRBJ1-2): NAGVMQNPRHLVRRRGQEARLRCSPMKGHSHVYWYRQLPEEGLKFMVYLQKENIIDESGMPKERFSAEFPKEGPSILRIQQVVRGDSAAYFCASSPALTGNYGYTFGSGTRLTVV.

This chain links TRBV7-2 with TRBJ2-3; 8 positions agree with TRBD2. This CDR3 comprises 19 residues. Germline V CDR1 and CDR2: SGHTA, FQGNSA. V trimming: 2 bases; J trimming: 5 bases; junction bases outside the gene matches: 18. The DNA of the CDR3 is TGTGCCAGCAGCTTATGGCCGGGGCTAACCGGGGGGGCCGGAGATACGCAGTATTTT. It specifies CASSLWPGLTGGAGDTQYF.